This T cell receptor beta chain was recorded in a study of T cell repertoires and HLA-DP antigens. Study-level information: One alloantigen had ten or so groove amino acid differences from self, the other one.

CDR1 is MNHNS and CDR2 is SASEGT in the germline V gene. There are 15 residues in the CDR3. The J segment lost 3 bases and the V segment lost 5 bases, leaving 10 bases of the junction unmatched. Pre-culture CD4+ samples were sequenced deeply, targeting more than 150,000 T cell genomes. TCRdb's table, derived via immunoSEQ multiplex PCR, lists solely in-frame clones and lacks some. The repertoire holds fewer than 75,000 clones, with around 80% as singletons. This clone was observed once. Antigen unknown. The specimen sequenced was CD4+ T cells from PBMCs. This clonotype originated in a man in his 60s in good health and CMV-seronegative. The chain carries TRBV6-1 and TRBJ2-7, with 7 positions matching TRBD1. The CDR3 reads CASSTRGLGIYEQYF. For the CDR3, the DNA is TGTGCCAGCAGTACTAGGGGGCTTGGGATCTACGAGCAGTACTTC.